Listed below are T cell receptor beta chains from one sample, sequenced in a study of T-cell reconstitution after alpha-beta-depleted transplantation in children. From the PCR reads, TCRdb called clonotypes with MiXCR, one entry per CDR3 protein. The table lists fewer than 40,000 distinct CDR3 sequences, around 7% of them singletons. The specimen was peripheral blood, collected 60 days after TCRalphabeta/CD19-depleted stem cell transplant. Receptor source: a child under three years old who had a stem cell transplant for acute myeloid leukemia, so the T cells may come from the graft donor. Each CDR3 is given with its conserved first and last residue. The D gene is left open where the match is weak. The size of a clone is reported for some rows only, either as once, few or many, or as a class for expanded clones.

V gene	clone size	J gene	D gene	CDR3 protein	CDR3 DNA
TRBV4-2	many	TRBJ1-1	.	CASSQVGGGEAFF	TGTGCCAGCAGCCAAGTTGGGGGCGGAGAAGCTTTCTTT
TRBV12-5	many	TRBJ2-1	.	CASGPPDEQFF	TGTGCTAGTGGCCCCCCGGATGAGCAGTTCTTC
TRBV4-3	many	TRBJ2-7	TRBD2	CASSQDGTSGTYEQYF	TGCGCCAGCAGCCAAGATGGGACTAGCGGGACCTACGAGCAGTACTTC
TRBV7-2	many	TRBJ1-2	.	CASSLAGGTRGYTF	TGTGCCAGCAGCTTAGCAGGGGGTACTAGAGGCTACACCTTC
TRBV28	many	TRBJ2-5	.	CASSLFYLGEETQYF	TGTGCCAGCAGTTTATTCTACCTGGGAGAGGAGACCCAGTACTTC
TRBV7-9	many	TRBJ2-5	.	CASSLITLLRGQYF	TGTGCCAGCAGCTTAATAACCTTATTACGAGGCCAGTACTTC
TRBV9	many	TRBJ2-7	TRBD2	CASSVGPVAGGIYEQYF	TGTGCCAGCAGCGTAGGACCGGTAGCGGGAGGGATCTACGAGCAGTACTTC
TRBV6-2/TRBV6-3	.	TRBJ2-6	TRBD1	CASSPTDRISGANVLTF	TGTGCCAGCAGTCCCACGGACAGGATCTCTGGGGCCAACGTCCTGACTTTC
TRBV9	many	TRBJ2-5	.	CASSLGGYRETQYF	TGTGCCAGCAGCCTGGGGGGCTACAGGGAGACCCAGTACTTC
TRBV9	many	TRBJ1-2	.	CASSVGDGSNYGYTF	TGTGCCAGCAGCGTGGGGGACGGCTCTAACTATGGCTACACCTTC
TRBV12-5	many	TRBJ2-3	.	CASGSGDTQYF	TGTGCTAGTGGTTCCGGAGATACGCAGTATTTT
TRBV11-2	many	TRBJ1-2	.	CASSLLGGYTF	TGTGCCAGCAGCTTATTGGGTGGCTACACCTTC
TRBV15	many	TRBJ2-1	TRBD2	CATSRVGRGDEQFF	TGTGCCACCAGCAGAGTGGGTCGGGGGGATGAGCAGTTCTTC
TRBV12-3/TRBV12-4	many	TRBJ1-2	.	CASSFGGLGYTF	TGTGCCAGCAGTTTTGGGGGGCTTGGCTACACCTTC
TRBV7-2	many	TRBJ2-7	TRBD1	CASSFFPGQGWEQYF	TGTGCCAGCAGCTTTTTTCCGGGACAGGGATGGGAGCAGTACTTC
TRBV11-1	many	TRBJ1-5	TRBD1	CASSRGGQGFNQPQHF	TGTGCCAGCAGCCGCGGGGGACAGGGGTTCAATCAGCCCCAGCATTTT
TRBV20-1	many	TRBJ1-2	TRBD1	CSASSPGQGFYGYTF	TGCAGTGCTAGTTCCCCGGGACAGGGATTTTATGGCTACACCTTC
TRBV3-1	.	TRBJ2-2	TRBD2	CAFSPRTSGGAKNTGELFF	TGTGCCTTCAGCCCCCGGACTAGCGGGGGGGCAAAGAACACCGGGGAGCTGTTTTTT
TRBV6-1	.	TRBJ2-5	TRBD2	CASREGLAGETQYF	TGTGCCAGCAGGGAGGGTCTAGCGGGGGAGACCCAGTACTTC
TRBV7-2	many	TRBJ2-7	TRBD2	CASSLGGLVSYEQYF	TGTGCCAGCAGCTTAGGGGGACTAGTCTCCTACGAGCAGTACTTC
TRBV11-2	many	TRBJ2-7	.	CASSLTPSGLLYEQYF	TGTGCCAGCAGCTTGACGCCCTCGGGGCTGTTATACGAGCAGTACTTC